This T cell receptor (beta chain) was documented in a study of blood T cell repertoires in COVID-19 (dated by TCRdb to between 2020 and 2021). Study-level background: Collaborator samples came from the United States, Italy and Spain and covered acute and convalescent phases of COVID-19. The material from the prospective study consisted of cDNA or gDNA derived from T cells, B-cell-depleted T cells, or PBMCs. The dataset comprised deeply sampled blood TCRbeta repertoires from subjects exposed to, actively infected with, or recovered from COVID-19. The repertoires were released in a freely available public database intended as a resource for research on the immune response to SARS-CoV-2. Samples were obtained from the ongoing ImmuneRACE study (first 160 participants) and from over 1,000 subjects provided by 6 global collaborators. Sample metadata almost always included a de-identified subject ID, COVID-19 status, age in years and sex. Where HLA class I and class II types were available, the types were taken from metadata supplied by the sample provider, not from assay-based typing. The investigation overall reported the following: The quantity of clinical and demographic metadata differed by source and by participant and was supplied without curation.

The CDR1 and CDR2 encoded by the germline V gene are SGHRS and YFSETQ. The junction carries 6 bases between V and J, which are trimmed by 3 bases and 0 bases respectively. The CDR3 goes from the cysteine to the phenylalanine over 14 residues. CDR3 DNA is the only sequence kept; it has 42 bases, read in frame from the first base. TCRbeta CDR3 regions were amplified from genomic DNA by means of the immunoSEQ Assay, a bias-controlled multiplex PCR. Turning to the authors' computational methods: Within the assay, amplification of reference gene primers was used to estimate how many nucleated cells each sample contained. Sequence reads were collapsed and filtered to measure the absolute abundance of every unique TCRbeta CDR3 rearrangement. For each sample, productive Simpson clonality was calculated by taking the square root of Simpson's diversity index across productive rearrangements. Entries here come from immuneACCESS through TCRdb and include only in-frame sequences with V and J called. Some clones fail to appear in such tables; in the studies checked, an unresolved V gene covers under half of the shortfall, and the cause of the remainder is unknown. V and J calls and clone size are as listed in that table; D and trimming were resolved from the DNA. This sample holds around 200,000 clones; approximately 87% were observed only once. Less than 25% of the sample lies in the top ten.

The collaborating institutions used their own protocols to collect whole blood in K2EDTA tubes. For TCRbeta analysis, collaborators shipped samples in one of three forms: frozen whole blood, isolated PBMCs, or DNA extracted from either of those sample types. This clone was picked up one time. Its antigen is currently not known. The input lacks base qualities; no much larger clone sits a single base away. The sequence was collected from a man between 65 and 85 years old with active or convalescent COVID-19. What was sequenced was peripheral blood. The chain is made from TRBV5-1 and TRBJ1-4, with no D gene named confidently. The CDR3 sequence is CASSSFSTNEKLFF. Read as DNA, the sequence is TGCGCCAGCAGCTCGTTTTCAACTAATGAAAAACTGTTTTTT.